This T cell receptor beta chain was recorded in a study of T cells after yellow fever vaccination. Study-wide context: Fractions containing few cells were prepared with SMART-Seq v4 Ultra Low Input.

V shed 3 bases and J shed 4 bases, with 15 bases lying between them. This CDR3 has 15 residues. In germline, CDR1 is LNHDA, CDR2 SQIVND (reference sequence). MiXCR was run by TCRdb on the 5' RACE reads, yielding one entry per CDR3 protein. The sample holds 95,000 to 150,000 distinct CDR3 sequences; roughly 15% are singletons and the top ten take about 42%. Study-wide results and limits: Highly abundant clonotypes carried over from the bulk population could end up in FACS-sorted repertoires as contaminants. Overlap between CD4 and CD8 compartments was detected for a small share of clonotypes.

About this clonotype itself: What it binds is unknown.

This sequence originates from a man younger than 30 who received the YFV17D yellow fever vaccine. The source material was CD8+ T cells sorted from PBMCs, sampled 5 days after the yellow fever booster vaccination. The chain has TRBV19 and TRBJ1-2; possible D gene TRBD1, 6 bases. The CDR3: CASSIPWTETYGYTF. The CDR3 DNA is TGTGCCAGTAGTATTCCGTGGACAGAGACCTATGGCTACACCTTC. The variable domain in full, completed from reference TRBV19 and TRBJ1-2, reads DGGITQSPKYLFRKEGQNVTLSCEQNLNHDAMYWYRQDPGQGLRLIYYSQIVNDFQKGDIAEGYSVSREKKESFPLTVTSAQKNPTAFYLCASSIPWTETYGYTFGSGTRLTVV.